This is a list of T cell receptor beta chains from one sample in a study of T cell responses to AZD1222 COVID-19 vaccine. Repertoires were generated with immunoSEQ multiplex PCR, while TCRdb's copy carries only in-frame clones and drops some. Counted here are roughly 100,000 clones, about 88% occurring once; the ten biggest clones make up more than 10%. The source was peripheral blood, collected on day 0 of AZD1222 vaccination. Source of these receptors: an adult in good health. CDR3s include the opening cysteine and the closing phenylalanine or tryptophan. D genes are given only for firm matches. The listing skips clone size in some rows; elsewhere it reads once, few, many or a size class.

V,size,J,D,DNA,CDR3
TRBV19,.,TRBJ1-2,TRBD1,TGTGCCAGTAGTACGGGACAGGGAAACTATGGCTACACCTTC,CASSTGQGNYGYTF
TRBV18,.,TRBJ2-3,.,TGTGCCAGCTCAGTTACTAGCACAGATACGCAGTATTTT,CASSVTSTDTQYF
TRBV6-5,.,TRBJ2-3,TRBD1,TGTGCCAGCAGATCCGGGACAGGGGGCCCAGATACGCAGTATTTT,CASRSGTGGPDTQYF
TRBV6-1,.,TRBJ1-4,.,TGTGCCAGCAGTGAAATACAGGGATTGGTGAAACTGTTTTTT,CASSEIQGLVKLFF
TRBV7-2,few,TRBJ1-2,TRBD1,TGTGCCAGCACCTACAGGGGCGGGGGCTACACCTTC,CASTYRGGGYTF
TRBV5-1,.,TRBJ1-6,.,TGCGCCAGCAGCCTGACAGCCCAATCCTATAATTCACCCCTCCACTTT,CASSLTAQSYNSPLHF
TRBV11-3,.,TRBJ2-1,.,TGTGCCAGCAGCTTAGGATCTGATGGCGGGGCGGGATACAATGAGCAGTTCTTC,CASSLGSDGGAGYNEQFF
TRBV12-3/TRBV12-4,.,TRBJ2-5,.,TGTGCCAGCAGTTTAGAGGGGGGAGAGACCCAGTACTTC,CASSLEGGETQYF
TRBV28,.,TRBJ1-2,.,TGTGCCAGCAGAGCGCAGGGGATGGGTAACTATGGCTACACCTTC,CASRAQGMGNYGYTF
TRBV19,once,TRBJ1-5,.,TGTGCCAGTACAGTTGGCGGCGGAGACAATCAGCCCCAGCATTTT,CASTVGGGDNQPQHF
TRBV5-1,.,TRBJ2-2,TRBD2,TGCGCCAGCAGCTCCGAGCGGGGGGGCCCCGGGGAGCTGTTTTTT,CASSSERGGPGELFF
TRBV19,.,TRBJ1-5,.,TGTGCCAGTGGGGGCGCGAGGGATCAGCCCCAGCATTTT,CASGGARDQPQHF
TRBV6-2/TRBV6-3,.,TRBJ2-7,TRBD2,TGTGCCAGCAGTATAGCGGGGGGACTCTCCTACGAGCAGTACTTC,CASSIAGGLSYEQYF
TRBV7-6,.,TRBJ1-5,.,TGTGCCAGCAGCTTAGGAGAAAGCAATCAGCCCCAGCATTTT,CASSLGESNQPQHF
TRBV7-2,.,TRBJ1-1,.,TGTGCCAGCAGTCCCTCCTGGGGGTGGGACACTGAAGCTTTCTTT,CASSPSWGWDTEAFF
TRBV29-1,.,TRBJ2-7,TRBD1,TGCAGCGTTGCCGGGACAGGGTCGTACGAGCAGTACTTC,CSVAGTGSYEQYF
TRBV18,.,TRBJ2-3,.,TGTGCCAGCTCACCCCCCTACGGGGATACGCAGTATTTT,CASSPPYGDTQYF